The 21 T cell receptor beta chains below all came from one sample that was sequenced in a study of T cell responses to AZD1222 COVID-19 vaccine. Method: immunoSEQ multiplex PCR; TCRdb's copy keeps in-frame clones and lacks some. The sample has some 280,000 clones; roughly 93% are singletons. The sample here was peripheral blood, taken 28 days after the second AZD1222 dose. The receptors shown here come from an adult who received the AZD1222 COVID-19 vaccine.

This clone was detected only a few times. This chain links TRBV15 with TRBJ1-5; the D gene is possibly TRBD1 (5 bases). V lost 1 base, J lost 0 bases, and 22 bases lay in between. The germline V gene has CDR1 LNHNV and CDR2 YYDKDF (reference sequence). The CDR3 runs to 20 residues. The CDR3 nucleotides are TGTGCCACCAGCAGAGTCCAGGGCCTGGGGAGTGCTGGTAGCAATCAGCCCCAGCATTTT. This gives the protein CATSRVQGLGSAGSNQPQHF.

The chain recombines TRBV27 with TRBJ2-5, with TRBD2 matching over 7 bases. From germline, CDR1 is MNHEY and CDR2 SMNVEV (reference sequence). The length of the CDR3 is 14 residues. V lost 3 bases and J lost 2; bases outside the gene matches: 3. Written as DNA, the CDR3 is TGTGCCAGCAGTTTGTCGCGGGGGCAAGAGACCCAGTACTTC. The encoded protein is CASSLSRGQETQYF.

The chain couples TRBV5-1 to TRBJ1-4, with D perhaps matching TRBD1 (5 bases). V gave up 1 base and J gave up 4 bases, with 11 bases separating them. The CDR3 loop spans 15 amino acids. Germline assignment: CDR1 SGHRS and CDR2 YFSETQ. The CDR3 bases are TGCGCCAGCAGCTTGCGGGGGGGAATTAATGAAAAACTGTTTTTT. Protein sequence: CASSLRGGINEKLFF.

The CDR3 is CASSLLAGGNEQYF. The DNA for the CDR3 is TGTGCCAGCAGTTTACTAGCGGGAGGGAACGAGCAGTACTTC. The rearrangement links TRBV28 to TRBJ2-7, with 12 bases identical to TRBD2. The germline V gene has CDR1 MDHEN and CDR2 SYDVKM. The CDR3 has 14 residues. With V trimmed by 2 bases and J by 5 bases, 1 base remained unmatched.

V and J are TRBV10-3 and TRBJ1-2, with D perhaps TRBD1 (5 bases). The CDR3 spans 14 residues. The V gene lost 3 bases and the J gene lost 8 bases, with 16 bases spanning the gap. Germline values: CDR1 ENHRY, CDR2 SYGVKD. The CDR3 DNA follows: TGTGCCATCAGTGATTCGTCGAGGGGTAGCGGCTACACCTTC. Amino acid sequence: CAISDSSRGSGYTF.

The chain uses TRBV28 and TRBJ1-5; 8 bases line up with TRBD1. The CDR3 extends over 17 amino acids. The germline CDR1 and CDR2 sequences are MDHEN and SYDVKM. Losses at the gene ends were 4 bases for V and 0 bases for J; bases not matched to a gene: 8. CDR3 nucleotides: TGTGCCAGCAGTTCCGGGACAGGAGATTATAGCAATCAGCCCCAGCATTTT. It specifies CASSSGTGDYSNQPQHF.

In its sample, this clone was seen a few times. The chain recombines TRBV5-5 with TRBJ1-1, with 7 bases matching TRBD1. V was pared by 6 bases and J by 1 base, with 12 bases of the junction left unmatched. Germline values: CDR1 SGHKS, CDR2 YYEKEE (reference sequence). This CDR3 is 16 amino acids long. The CDR3 sequence is CASTSKRTGRNTEAFF. The CDR3 region has the DNA TGTGCCAGCACCTCGAAGAGGACAGGCCGGAACACTGAAGCTTTCTTT.

This sequence joins TRBV10-1 and TRBJ2-7, with 10 bases identical to TRBD1. Germline V gene data show CDR1 as WNHNN and CDR2 as SYGVQD (reference sequence). With 2 bases clipped from V and 2 bases from J, the junction kept 9 bases outside the gene matches. The CDR3 runs to 17 residues. CDR3 amino acids: CASSERMGQGTAYEQYF. The CDR3 nucleotides read TGCGCCAGCAGTGAGAGAATGGGACAGGGGACAGCCTACGAGCAGTACTTC.

The genes are TRBV7-2 and TRBJ2-7; TRBD1 agrees at 8 bases. V lost 3 bases, J lost 3 bases, and 7 bases stayed unmatched. The germline V gene encodes CDR1 SGHTA and CDR2 FQGNSA. The CDR3 spans 15 residues. CDR3: CASSFDRGNHYEQYF. Written as DNA, the CDR3 is TGTGCCAGCAGCTTTGACAGGGGAAATCACTACGAGCAGTACTTC.

This chain links TRBV6-2 or TRBV6-3 with TRBJ2-7; D ambiguous. The CDR3 is 12 residues long. V lost 0 bases, J lost 4 bases, and 4 bases lay in between. Germline lookup yields CDR1 MNHEY and CDR2 SVGEGT. CDR3 loop: CASSYSTYEQYF. CDR3 bases: TGTGCCAGCAGTTACTCCACGTACGAGCAGTACTTC.

This chain connects TRBV10-2 to TRBJ1-1; 8 bases map to TRBD1. The J segment lost 0 bases and the V segment lost 6 bases, leaving 3 bases of the junction unmatched. CDR1 and CDR2 (germline): WSHSY, SAAADI. This CDR3 has 14 residues. The DNA of the CDR3 is TGCGCCAGCAGATGGGACAGGATGAACACTGAAGCTTTCTTT. This codes for CASRWDRMNTEAFF.

Regarding this clone: The junction shows a germline mismatch at one end, possibly a read error. The J gene is TRBJ1-6, the V gene TRBV2; D is unclear. The CDR3 totals 16 residues. Germline V CDR1 and CDR2: SNHLY, FYNNEI. CDR3 nucleotides: TGTGCCAGCAGTGAACGTGGCAAGTCCTCTAATTCACCCCTCCACTTT. The encoded protein is CASSERGKSSNSPLHF.

The chain recombines TRBV28 with TRBJ1-2; D remains ambiguous. There are 13 residues in the CDR3. Germline assignment: CDR1 MDHEN and CDR2 SYDVKM. Trimming removed 8 bases at V and 0 bases at J, with 10 bases between. CDR3 nucleotide sequence: TGTGCCAGCGCTGGTGGGGCTAACTATGGCTACACCTTC. This sequence encodes CASAGGANYGYTF.

This clone was counted between two and nine times. V gene TRBV28 combines with J gene TRBJ1-6; 7 positions match TRBD1. The length of the CDR3 is 14 residues. V gave up 3 bases and J gave up 9 bases; unmatched junction bases: 5. Germline CDR1 and CDR2: MDHEN and SYDVKM. CDR3 DNA sequence: TGTGCCAGCAGTTTTACAGGGGCGGTTTCACCCCTCCACTTT. As protein: CASSFTGAVSPLHF.

V and J are TRBV6-5 and TRBJ1-2; D is undetermined. V was cut by 5 bases and J by 7 bases, with 14 bases left in between. Germline-derived CDR1 and CDR2 are MNHEY and SVGAGI. The CDR3 contains 13 residues. CDR3 coding DNA: TGTGCCAGCAGTCAAACGGCGGCGGTTGGCTACACCTTC. Amino acid sequence: CASSQTAAVGYTF.

The rearrangement joins TRBV3-1 (or the pseudogene TRBV3-2) to TRBJ2-3; 7 bases map to TRBD1. From germline, CDR1 is LGHDT and CDR2 YNNKEL (reference sequence). CDR3 length: 14 amino acids. V shed 6 bases and J 8 bases; nucleotides not matched to a gene: 11. The CDR3 DNA reads TGTGCCAGCAGTCCGACAGGGACATTTGTTACGCAGTATTTT. This translates into CASSPTGTFVTQYF.

V usage is TRBV4-2 and J usage is TRBJ1-2, with 7 nucleotides matching TRBD1. The V gene end was trimmed by 1 base and the J gene end by 7 bases; junction bases not matched to a gene: 9. The CDR3 length is 15 residues. CDR1 is LGHNA and CDR2 is YNFKEQ in the germline V gene. CDR3 loop: CASSQASLGQAGYTF. DNA of the CDR3: TGTGCCAGCAGCCAAGCATCACTAGGACAGGCTGGCTACACCTTC.

The chain joins TRBV19 to TRBJ1-5; D not certain. The V gene lost 11 bases and the J gene lost 6 bases, with 17 bases spanning the gap. Germline V gives CDR1 LNHDA, CDR2 SQIVND (reference sequence). This CDR3 is built from 13 residues. The CDR3 loop reads CAVRGEGTQPQHF. The CDR3, as DNA: TGTGCCGTGAGAGGAGAGGGCACTCAGCCCCAGCATTTT.

This clone was observed a single time. The CDR3 sequence: CASSERVGTEAFF. CDR3 DNA: TGTGCCAGCAGTGAACGGGTGGGCACTGAAGCTTTCTTT. The chain employs TRBV2 and TRBJ1-1; D gene unclear. This CDR3 is 13 amino acids long. Germline V lookup: CDR1 SNHLY, CDR2 FYNNEI. Trimming removed 2 bases at V and 4 bases at J, with 8 bases between.

V gene TRBV24-1 combines with J gene TRBJ2-1; weak D call: TRBD1 (6 bases). The CDR3 runs 15 residues. The germline V gene has CDR1 KGHDR and CDR2 SFDVKD. Trimming shortened V by 4 bases and J by 2 bases, and 11 bases separated the two germline ends. CDR3: CATSDPGQPYNEQFF. The CDR3 nucleotides read TGTGCCACCAGTGACCCAGGACAGCCCTACAATGAGCAGTTCTTC.

The J gene is TRBJ1-5, the V gene TRBV9, with D possibly TRBD1 on 6 matching bases. Per germline, CDR1 SGDLS and CDR2 YYNGEE. This CDR3 has 15 amino acids. V was shortened by 3 bases and J by 4 bases, with 14 bases between the two germline ends. The CDR3 DNA sequence: TGTGCCAGCAGCGCCGGGGGGCTCGGTAATCAGCCCCAGCATTTT. Its translation: CASSAGGLGNQPQHF.